Sequencing of this T cell receptor beta chain was carried out in a study of blood T cell repertoires in COVID-19. This clone appeared once. The method was immunoSEQ multiplex PCR; TCRdb's version includes in-frame clones alone and lacks a portion of them. The sample records approximately 350,000 clones, around 89% being singletons. Per the germline V gene, CDR1 is SGHRS and CDR2 is YFSETQ. Trimming took 2 bases from V and 2 from J, leaving 9 bases between them. CDR3 size: 14 residues. The chain has TRBV5-1 and TRBJ2-3; unclear D gene. Sequences were obtained from peripheral blood. This TCR came from a man between 40 and 49 years old with acute or convalescent COVID-19. The CDR3 loop is CASSLSTNTDTQYF. The DNA of the CDR3 is TGCGCCAGCAGCTTAAGCACGAACACAGATACGCAGTATTTT. The variable domain in full, with the rest retrieved from reference TRBV5-1 and TRBJ2-3, is KAGVTQTPRYLIKTRGQQVTLSCSPISGHRSVSWYQQTPGQGLQFLFEYFSETQRNKGNFPGRFSGRQFSNSRSEMNVSTLELGDSALYLCASSLSTNTDTQYFGPGTRLTVL.